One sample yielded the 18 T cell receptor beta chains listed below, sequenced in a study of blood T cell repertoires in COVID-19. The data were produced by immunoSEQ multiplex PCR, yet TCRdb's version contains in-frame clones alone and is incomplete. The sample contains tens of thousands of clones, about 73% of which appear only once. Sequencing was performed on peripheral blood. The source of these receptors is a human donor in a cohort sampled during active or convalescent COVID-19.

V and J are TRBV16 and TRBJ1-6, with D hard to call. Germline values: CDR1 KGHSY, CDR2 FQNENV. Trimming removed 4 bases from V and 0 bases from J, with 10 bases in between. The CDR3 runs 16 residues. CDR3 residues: CASSRTRSSYNSPLHF. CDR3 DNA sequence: TGTGCCAGCAGCCGTACACGGAGCTCCTATAATTCACCCCTCCACTTT.

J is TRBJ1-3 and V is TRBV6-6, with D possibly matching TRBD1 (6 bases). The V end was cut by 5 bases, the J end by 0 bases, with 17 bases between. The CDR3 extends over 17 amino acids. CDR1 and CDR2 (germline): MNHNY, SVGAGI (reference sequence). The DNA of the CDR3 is TGTGCCAGCAGTCCCCAAGGGACAAGAAACTCTGGAAACACCATATATTTT. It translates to CASSPQGTRNSGNTIYF.

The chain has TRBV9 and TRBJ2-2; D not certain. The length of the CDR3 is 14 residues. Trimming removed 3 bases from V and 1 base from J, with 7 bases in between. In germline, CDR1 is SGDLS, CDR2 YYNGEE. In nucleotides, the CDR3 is TGTGCCAGCAGCGGCATACTGAACACCGGGGAGCTGTTTTTT. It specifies CASSGILNTGELFF.

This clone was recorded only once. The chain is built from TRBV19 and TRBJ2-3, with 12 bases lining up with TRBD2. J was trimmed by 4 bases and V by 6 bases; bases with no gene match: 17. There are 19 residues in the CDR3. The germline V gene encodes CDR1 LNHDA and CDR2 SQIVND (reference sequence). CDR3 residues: CASSALSPLAGGPADTQYF. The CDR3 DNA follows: TGTGCCAGTAGCGCCCTCTCGCCCCTAGCGGGGGGGCCTGCAGATACGCAGTATTTT.

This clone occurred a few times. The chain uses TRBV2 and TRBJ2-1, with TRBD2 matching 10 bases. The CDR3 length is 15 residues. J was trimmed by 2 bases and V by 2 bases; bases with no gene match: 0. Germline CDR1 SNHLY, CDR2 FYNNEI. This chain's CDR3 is CASSELAGAYNEQFF. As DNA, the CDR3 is TGTGCCAGCAGTGAACTAGCGGGGGCCTACAATGAGCAGTTCTTC. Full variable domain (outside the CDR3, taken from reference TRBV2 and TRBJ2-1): EPEVTQTPSHQVTQMGQEVILRCVPISNHLYFYWYRQILGQKVEFLVSFYNNEISEKSEIFDDQFSVERPDGSNFTLKIRSTKLEDSAMYFCASSELAGAYNEQFFGPGTRLTVL.

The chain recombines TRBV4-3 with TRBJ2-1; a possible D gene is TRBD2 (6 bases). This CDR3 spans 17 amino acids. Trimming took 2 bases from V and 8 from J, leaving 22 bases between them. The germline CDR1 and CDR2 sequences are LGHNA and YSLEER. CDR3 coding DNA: TGCGCCAGCAGCCAACTCGCGGGACTCTCGCGGGGCCATGAGCAGTTCTTC. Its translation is CASSQLAGLSRGHEQFF.

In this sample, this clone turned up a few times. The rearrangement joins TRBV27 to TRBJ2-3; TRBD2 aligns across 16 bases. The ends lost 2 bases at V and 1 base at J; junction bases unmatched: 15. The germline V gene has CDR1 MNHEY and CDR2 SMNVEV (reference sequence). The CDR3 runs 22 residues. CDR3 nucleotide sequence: TGTGCCAGCAGTTTAAGGGGGTGGAGGACCGGGACTAGCGGGAGGGGCACAGATACGCAGTATTTT. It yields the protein CASSLRGWRTGTSGRGTDTQYF.

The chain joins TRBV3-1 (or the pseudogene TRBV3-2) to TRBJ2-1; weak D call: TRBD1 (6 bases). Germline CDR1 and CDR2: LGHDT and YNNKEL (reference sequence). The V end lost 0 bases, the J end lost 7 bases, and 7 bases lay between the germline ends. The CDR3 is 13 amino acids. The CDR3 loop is CASSQDTGNEQFF. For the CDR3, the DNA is TGTGCCAGCAGCCAAGATACAGGGAATGAGCAGTTCTTC.

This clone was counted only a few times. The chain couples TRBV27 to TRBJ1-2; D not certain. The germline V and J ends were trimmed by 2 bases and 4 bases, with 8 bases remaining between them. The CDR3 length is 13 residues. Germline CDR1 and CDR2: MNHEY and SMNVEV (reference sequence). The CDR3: CASSLSLAYGYTF. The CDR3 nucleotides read TGTGCCAGCAGTTTAAGTTTGGCCTATGGCTACACCTTC.

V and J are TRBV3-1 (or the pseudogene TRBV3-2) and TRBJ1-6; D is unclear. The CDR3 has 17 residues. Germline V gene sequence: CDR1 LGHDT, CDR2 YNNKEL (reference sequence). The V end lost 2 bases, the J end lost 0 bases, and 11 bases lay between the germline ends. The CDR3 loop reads CASSQYGASSYNSPLHF. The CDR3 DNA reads TGTGCCAGCAGCCAATACGGAGCCAGCTCCTATAATTCACCCCTCCACTTT.

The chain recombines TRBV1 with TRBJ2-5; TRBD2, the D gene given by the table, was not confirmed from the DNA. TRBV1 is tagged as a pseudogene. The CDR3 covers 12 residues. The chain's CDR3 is CTTRLEGETQYF. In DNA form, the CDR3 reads TGCACCACCCGGCTTGAGGGAGAGACCCAGTACTTC.

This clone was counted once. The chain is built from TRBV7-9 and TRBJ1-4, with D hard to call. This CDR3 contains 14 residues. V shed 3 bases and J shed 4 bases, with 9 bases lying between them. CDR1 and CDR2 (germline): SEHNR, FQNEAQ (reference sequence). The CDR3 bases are TGTGCCAGCAGCTTGCGGGCGAGTAATGAAAAACTGTTTTTT. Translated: CASSLRASNEKLFF. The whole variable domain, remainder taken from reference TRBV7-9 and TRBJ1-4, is DTGVSQNPRHKITKRGQNVTFRCDPISEHNRLYWYRQTLGQGPEFLTYFQNEAQLEKSRLLSDRFSAERPKGSFSTLEIQRTEQGDSAMYLCASSLRASNEKLFFGSGTQLSVL.

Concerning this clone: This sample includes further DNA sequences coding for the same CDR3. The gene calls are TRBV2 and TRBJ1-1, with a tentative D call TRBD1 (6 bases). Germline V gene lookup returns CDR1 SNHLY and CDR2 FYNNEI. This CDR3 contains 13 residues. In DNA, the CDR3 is TGTGGTAGCGGGGACACCGTGAACACTGAAGCTTTCTTT. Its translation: CGSGDTVNTEAFF.

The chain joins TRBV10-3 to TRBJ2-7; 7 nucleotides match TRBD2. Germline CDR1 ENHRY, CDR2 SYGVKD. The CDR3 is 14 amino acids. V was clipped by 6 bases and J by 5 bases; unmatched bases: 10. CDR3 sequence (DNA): TGTGCCATCAGCGCACGCGGGGGAGGGAACGAGCAGTACTTC. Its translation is CAISARGGGNEQYF.

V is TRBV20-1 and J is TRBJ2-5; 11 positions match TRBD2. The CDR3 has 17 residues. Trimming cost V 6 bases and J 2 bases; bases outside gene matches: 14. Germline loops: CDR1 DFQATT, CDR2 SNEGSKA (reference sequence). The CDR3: CSASRAASGRSQETQYF. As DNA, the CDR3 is TGCAGTGCCAGTCGCGCCGCTAGCGGGAGGTCACAAGAGACCCAGTACTTC.

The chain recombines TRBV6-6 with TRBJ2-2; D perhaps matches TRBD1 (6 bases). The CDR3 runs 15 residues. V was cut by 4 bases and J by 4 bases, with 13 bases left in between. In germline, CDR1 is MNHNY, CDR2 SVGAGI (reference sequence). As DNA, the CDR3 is TGTGCCAGCAGTTCCGGGACACTCCTCACCGGGGAGCTGTTTTTT. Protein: CASSSGTLLTGELFF.

The CDR3 DNA is TGTGCCAGCAGCGCCCAGGGAGCGGGGGGTTACAATGAGCAGTTCTTC. It translates to CASSAQGAGGYNEQFF. The J gene is TRBJ2-1, the V gene TRBV7-2, with TRBD2 matching 9 bases. The CDR3 is 16 residues long. Germline CDR1 is SGHTA and CDR2 is FQGNSA. J gave up 4 bases and V 5 bases, and 9 bases lay outside the gene matches.

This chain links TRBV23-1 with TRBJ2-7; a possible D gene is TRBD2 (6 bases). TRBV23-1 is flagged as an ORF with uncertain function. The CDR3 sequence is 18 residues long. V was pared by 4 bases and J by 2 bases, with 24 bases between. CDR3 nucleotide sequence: TGCGCCAGCAGTCCCACCCAAATAACTAGCCGAGGCGCCTACGAGCAGTACTTC. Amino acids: CASSPTQITSRGAYEQYF.